This T cell receptor (beta chain) was sequenced in a study of beta chain features in type 1 diabetes. This clone was observed a few times. Its antigen is not identified. Overall study findings and caveats: When cDNA is sequenced, cells with high TCR expression could be over-represented.

Germline values: CDR1 GTSNPN, CDR2 SVGIG (reference sequence). The CDR3 length is 17 residues. Trimming stripped 4 bases from V and 0 bases from J, with 19 bases between. What was sequenced were expressed TCRB transcripts, since all of the isolated RNA had been reverse transcribed. The repertoire was sequenced with immunoSEQ multiplex PCR; TCRdb's copy has only in-frame clones and lacks some. The data contain some 500,000 clones, roughly an eighth of them singletons. The sample was naive CD4+ T cells from blood. This chain joins TRBV30 and TRBJ1-3; possible D gene TRBD1, 6 bases. This TCR was sampled from a woman in her late teens or twenties in good health. The CDR3 bases are TGTGCCTGGACAAGGTCGAAAGGACAGAACTCTGGAAACACCATATATTTT. Residues: CAWTRSKGQNSGNTIYF.